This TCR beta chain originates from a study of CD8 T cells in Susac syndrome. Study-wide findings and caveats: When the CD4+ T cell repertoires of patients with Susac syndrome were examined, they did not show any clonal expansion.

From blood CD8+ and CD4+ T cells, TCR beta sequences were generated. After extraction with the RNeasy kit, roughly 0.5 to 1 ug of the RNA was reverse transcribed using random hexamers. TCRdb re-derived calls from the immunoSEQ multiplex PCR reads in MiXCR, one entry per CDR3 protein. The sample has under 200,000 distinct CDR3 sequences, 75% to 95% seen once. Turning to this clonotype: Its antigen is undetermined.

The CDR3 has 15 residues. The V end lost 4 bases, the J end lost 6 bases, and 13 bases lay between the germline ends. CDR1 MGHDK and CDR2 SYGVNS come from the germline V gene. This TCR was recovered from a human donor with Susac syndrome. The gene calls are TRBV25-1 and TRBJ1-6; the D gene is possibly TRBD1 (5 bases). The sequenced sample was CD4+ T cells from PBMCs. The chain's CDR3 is CASSGLGTGNSPLHF. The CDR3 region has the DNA TGTGCCAGCAGTGGACTCGGGACGGGTAATTCACCCCTCCACTTT.